This TCR beta chain originates from a study of blood T cell repertoires in COVID-19. Overall study context: T cells, B-cell-depleted T cells, or PBMCs supplied cDNA or gDNA.

This clone has a handful of counts. Sequencing used immunoSEQ multiplex PCR; TCRdb keeps in-frame clones, though not all of them. The sample consists of around 190,000 clones, roughly 87% of them appearing once. Per the germline V gene, CDR1 is PRHDT and CDR2 is FYEKMQ (reference sequence). The CDR3 runs 17 residues. Trimming took 1 base from V and 6 from J; bases not matched to a gene: 10. The sequenced sample consisted of peripheral blood. This receptor was identified in an older woman with COVID-19, enrolled during active disease. The rearrangement uses TRBV13 and TRBJ2-1, with TRBD2 matching 9 bases. DNA of the CDR3: TGTGCCAGCAGCTTAGCCGCTAGCGGGAATTCGGTCAATGAGCAGTTCTTC. This sequence encodes CASSLAASGNSVNEQFF.